Listed here is a single T cell receptor beta chain. Its antigen is still unknown. From the 5' RACE reads, TCRdb called clonotypes with MiXCR, one entry per CDR3 protein. The sample shows hundreds of thousands of distinct CDR3 sequences, about 16% of them seen only once. Germline lookup yields CDR1 MNHNS and CDR2 SASEGT. The CDR3 length is 19 residues. The junction had 15 bases not matched to a gene; V was cut back by 6 bases and J by 5 bases. This entry belongs to a study of T-cell memory formation after mild COVID-19. Findings and limits, study-wide: CD4+ clones that contracted lay mainly in CM and EM; CD8+ ones lay in EMRA.

The TCR was taken from a man between 18 and 35 years old who had mild COVID-19 (a few samples of this study predate the infection). Cell type and time point are not known. The V call is TRBV6-1, the J call TRBJ2-5; 16 positions match TRBD2. The sample was PBMCs or a T cell subset sorted from them (not recorded which). The CDR3 DNA follows: TGTGCCAGCAGGCCCGGGACTAGCGGGGGGGAGGATTTATGGGAGACCCAGTACTTC. Translating gives CASRPGTSGGEDLWETQYF.